This TCR beta chain was obtained from a study of vaccination effects on CD4 cells after COVID-19. The V gene lost 2 bases and the J gene lost 2 bases, with 11 bases spanning the gap. The germline V gene has CDR1 SEHNR and CDR2 FQNEAQ (reference sequence). The CDR3 has 15 amino acids. The table came from immunoSEQ multiplex PCR; TCRdb's copy has only in-frame clones and leaves some out. The sample lists some 14,000 clones, more than 65% occurring once. Concerning this clone: The antigen is not known.

ViraFEST used viral peptide pools to expand antigen-specific CD4+ T cells before sequencing. Once cultured for roughly ten days, the cells underwent separation to obtain CD4+ T cells. Two-dose BNT162b2 or mRNA-1273 vaccination was given to participants. Nucleocapsid antibodies stayed negative before and after vaccination, showing no earlier SARS-CoV-2 infection. The source is a human donor who received a COVID-19 vaccine. The sample was CD4+ T cells from PBMCs cultured with HCoV-NL63 spike peptides, taken after COVID-19 vaccination. The J gene is TRBJ2-3, the V gene TRBV7-9, with TRBD2 as a possible D gene (6 bases). CDR3 residues: CASSLFTSPTDTQYF. In DNA, the CDR3 is TGTGCCAGCAGCTTATTTACTAGCCCCACAGATACGCAGTATTTT.